These T cell receptor beta chains were read from a single sample in a study of T cell repertoires in aging, cancer and after chemotherapy. TCRdb processed the multiplex PCR reads anew with MiXCR; each CDR3 protein has one entry. Found here are approximately 3,300 distinct CDR3 sequences, just under 45% of them singletons; the top ten hold around 3.1%. The specimen sequenced was blood. These receptors came from a human donor with a solid tumor. The CDR3 runs from the conserved cysteine through the conserved F or W. Each record gives: V gene, D gene, J gene, clone size, CDR3 protein, CDR3 DNA. D genes are given only for firm matches. Expanded clones are given a class, and other clones once, few, many or no size at all.

>TRBV19|-|TRBJ2-7|-
CASSIRGGLSSYEQYF
TGTGCCAGTAGTATAAGAGGCGGGCTCAGCTCCTACGAGCAGTACTTC
>TRBV5-4|TRBD2|TRBJ2-3|few
CASSSFGLAGGWTDTQYF
TGTGCCAGCAGCTCCTTTGGACTAGCGGGGGGTTGGACAGATACGCAGTATTTT
>TRBV20-1|-|TRBJ2-1|-
CSASHNEQFF
TGCAGTGCTAGCCACAATGAGCAGTTCTTC
>TRBV6-5|-|TRBJ2-7|large
CASRSGYEQYF
TGTGCCAGCAGGTCTGGCTACGAGCAGTACTTC
>TRBV18|-|TRBJ2-7|-
CASSPPLGGLDEQYF
TGTGCCAGCTCACCACCGCTGGGGGGATTAGACGAGCAGTACTTC
>TRBV12-3/TRBV12-4|-|TRBJ1-2|-
CASSESFRVGGYTF
TGTGCCAGCAGTGAATCGTTTAGGGTGGGTGGCTACACCTTC
>TRBV7-2|-|TRBJ2-7|few
CASSPLARGYEQYF
TGTGCCAGCAGCCCATTGGCCCGGGGATACGAGCAGTACTTC
>TRBV12-3/TRBV12-4|-|TRBJ2-2|-
CASSPVWGAQNTGELFF
TGTGCCAGCAGTCCCGTCTGGGGGGCACAGAACACCGGGGAGCTGTTTTTT
>TRBV6-5|-|TRBJ2-1|few
CASSVRLQSNEQFF
TGTGCCAGCAGTGTGAGACTCCAATCCAATGAGCAGTTCTTC
>TRBV6-5|-|TRBJ1-6|-
CASSQGKNSPLHF
TGTGCCAGCAGTCAGGGCAAGAATTCACCCCTCCACTTT
>TRBV5-4|-|TRBJ1-2|-
CASSLTGNGYTF
TGTGCCAGCAGCCTAACAGGGAATGGCTACACCTTC
>TRBV11-2|TRBD1|TRBJ2-1|-
CASSAYRGVPYNEQFF
TGTGCCAGCAGCGCATACAGGGGGGTTCCCTACAATGAGCAGTTCTTC
>TRBV11-2|-|TRBJ2-2|-
CASSLEYGDGELFF
TGTGCCAGCAGCTTAGAGTATGGGGACGGGGAGCTGTTTTTT
>TRBV5-5|TRBD2|TRBJ2-7|few
CASILAGGPYEQYF
TGTGCCAGCATCCTAGCGGGAGGACCCTACGAGCAGTACTTC
>TRBV5-1|-|TRBJ1-1|-
CASSLGFGSLNTEAFF
TGCGCCAGCAGCTTGGGATTCGGCTCCTTGAACACTGAAGCTTTCTTT
>TRBV12-3/TRBV12-4|-|TRBJ2-7|-
CASQRGAGNAYEQYF
TGTGCCAGCCAAAGGGGGGCAGGGAACGCCTACGAGCAGTACTTC
>TRBV7-2|TRBD1|TRBJ2-1|-
CASSLARGLGEQFF
TGTGCCAGCAGCTTAGCCAGGGGGCTGGGTGAGCAGTTCTTC
>TRBV7-2|TRBD1|TRBJ1-1|-
CASSLDPGTGNTEAFF
TGTGCCAGCAGCTTAGATCCGGGGACAGGGAACACTGAAGCTTTCTTT
>TRBV12-3/TRBV12-4|-|TRBJ1-1|few
CATKRTAGGTEAFF
TGTGCCACCAAACGTACCGCCGGGGGGACTGAAGCTTTCTTT
>TRBV9|-|TRBJ2-1|-
CASSVAPRQEYNEQFF
TGTGCCAGCAGCGTAGCCCCCAGACAGGAATACAATGAGCAGTTCTTC
>TRBV6-1|TRBD1|TRBJ2-5|-
CASSYLGTGIGQETQYF
TGTGCCAGCAGTTACCTCGGGACAGGGATCGGGCAAGAGACCCAGTACTTC
>TRBV30|-|TRBJ1-5|-
CAWSVGAGNQPQHF
TGTGCCTGGAGTGTAGGGGCGGGCAATCAGCCCCAGCATTTT
>TRBV7-2|TRBD1|TRBJ2-7|few
CASSWSQGREQYF
TGTGCCAGCAGCTGGTCACAGGGGCGGGAGCAGTACTTC
>TRBV6-2/TRBV6-3|-|TRBJ1-1|-
CASTEGNTEAFF
TGTGCCAGCACCGAGGGGAACACTGAAGCTTTCTTT
>TRBV7-6|-|TRBJ2-3|few
CASSLGAGITSTDTQYF
TGTGCCAGCAGCTTGGGGGCAGGGATTACTAGCACAGATACGCAGTATTTT
>TRBV7-8|TRBD2|TRBJ2-3|-
CASSSRSSGFTDTQYF
TGTGCCAGCAGCTCAAGGTCTAGCGGATTCACAGATACGCAGTATTTT
>TRBV5-4|TRBD1|TRBJ1-6|-
CASSYGQGFSPTTYNSPLHF
TGTGCCAGCAGCTACGGACAGGGATTTTCTCCTACCACCTATAATTCACCCCTCCACTTT
>TRBV6-5|TRBD1|TRBJ2-7|few
CASRKQGFYEQYF
TGTGCCAGCAGAAAACAGGGGTTCTACGAGCAGTACTTC
>TRBV6-2/TRBV6-3|-|TRBJ2-2|-
CASSRPPGAELFF
TGTGCCAGCAGCCGCCCCCCGGGAGCGGAGCTGTTTTTT
>TRBV7-9|TRBD2|TRBJ2-3|few
CASSRTSGDTQYF
TGTGCCAGCAGCCGGACTAGCGGGGATACGCAGTATTTT
>TRBV5-4|-|TRBJ2-6|-
CASSLVSSGANVLTF
TGTGCCAGCAGCTTGGTGAGCTCTGGGGCCAACGTCCTGACTTTC
>TRBV12-3/TRBV12-4|-|TRBJ2-7|few
CASSLAGFTYEQYF
TGTGCCAGCAGTTTAGCGGGGTTTACCTACGAGCAGTACTTC
>TRBV6-5|-|TRBJ2-6|-
CASSSPPGANVLTF
TGTGCCAGCAGTTCCCCCCCTGGGGCCAACGTCCTGACTTTC
>TRBV5-6|-|TRBJ2-2|-
CASSPRLHTGELFF
TGTGCCAGCAGCCCAAGACTACACACCGGGGAGCTGTTTTTT
>TRBV10-3|-|TRBJ2-3|-
CAISLGPGADTQYF
TGTGCCATCAGCCTGGGCCCAGGTGCAGATACGCAGTATTTT
>TRBV7-9|-|TRBJ1-2|-
CASSLESRPGYTF
TGTGCCAGCAGCTTAGAATCCCGTCCTGGCTACACCTTC
>TRBV29-1|-|TRBJ1-1|large
CSPTAQTATEAFF
TGCAGCCCCACGGCCCAGACGGCCACTGAAGCTTTCTTT
>TRBV27|TRBD2|TRBJ2-5|few
CASSLRASGRLRETQYF
TGTGCCAGCAGTTTAAGAGCTAGCGGGAGATTACGAGAGACCCAGTACTTC
>TRBV27|-|TRBJ2-7|few
CASRRDGYEQYF
TGTGCCAGCAGACGGGACGGCTACGAGCAGTACTTC
>TRBV15|TRBD1|TRBJ1-1|few
CATSTFRTGASTEAFF
TGTGCCACCAGCACTTTTCGAACAGGGGCGAGCACTGAAGCTTTCTTT
>TRBV7-9|TRBD2|TRBJ2-2|-
CASSLERTSGPRWTGELFF
TGTGCCAGCAGCTTAGAGAGGACTAGCGGCCCCCGCTGGACCGGGGAGCTGTTTTTT
>TRBV7-2|TRBD1|TRBJ2-7|-
CASSPYGTGKYEQYF
TGTGCCAGCAGCCCCTATGGGACAGGCAAGTACGAGCAGTACTTC
>TRBV7-2|-|TRBJ2-7|-
CASSLGVGVEQYF
TGTGCCAGCAGCTTAGGGGTGGGGGTCGAGCAGTACTTC
>TRBV6-5|-|TRBJ1-4|-
CASTASPGREKLFF
TGTGCCAGCACCGCCTCCCCGGGGAGGGAAAAACTGTTTTTT
>TRBV5-1|TRBD2|TRBJ2-5|-
CASSWTGGQETQYF
TGCGCCAGCAGCTGGACGGGGGGGCAAGAGACCCAGTACTTC
>TRBV19|TRBD2|TRBJ2-1|few
CASSPSGLAGHEQFF
TGTGCCAGTAGTCCTTCGGGACTAGCGGGACATGAGCAGTTCTTC
>TRBV7-2|-|TRBJ2-7|-
CASSPGTPAGDEQYF
TGTGCCAGCAGCCCCGGGACTCCTGCAGGGGACGAGCAGTACTTC
>TRBV19|-|TRBJ2-1|-
CASSILPRGSYNEQFF
TGTGCCAGTAGTATACTCCCTCGGGGCTCCTACAATGAGCAGTTCTTC
>TRBV19|-|TRBJ2-6|-
CASSVGVSGANVLTF
TGTGCCAGTAGTGTAGGGGTCTCTGGGGCCAACGTCCTGACTTTC
>TRBV27|-|TRBJ2-1|-
CASSLGTPARQFF
TGTGCCAGCAGTCTCGGGACGCCAGCTCGGCAGTTCTTC
>TRBV19|-|TRBJ1-2|few
CASSITVNNYGYTF
TGTGCCAGTAGTATTACAGTGAACAACTATGGCTACACCTTC
>TRBV30|-|TRBJ2-7|-
CAWSGQDSLQYF
TGTGCCTGGAGTGGCCAGGACTCCCTTCAGTACTTC
>TRBV12-3/TRBV12-4|-|TRBJ1-2|-
CASSLQGDYTF
TGTGCCAGCAGTTTGCAGGGAGACTACACCTTC
>TRBV7-2|-|TRBJ2-3|-
CASSLAFTVWDTQYF
TGTGCCAGCAGCTTAGCTTTCACGGTATGGGATACGCAGTATTTT
>TRBV19|-|TRBJ2-7|-
CASRQGAAAYEQYF
TGTGCCAGTAGACAGGGAGCCGCGGCCTACGAGCAGTACTTC
>TRBV7-2|TRBD1|TRBJ2-1|-
CASSSDRGSYNEQFF
TGTGCCAGCAGCTCAGACAGGGGGTCCTACAATGAGCAGTTCTTC
>TRBV30|-|TRBJ2-3|-
CAWRGPGDTQYF
TGTGCCTGGAGGGGGCCCGGAGATACGCAGTATTTT